Shown below are 8 T cell receptor beta chains from a single sample sequenced in a study of blood T cell repertoires in COVID-19. Clones were sequenced by immunoSEQ multiplex PCR, and TCRdb holds only the in-frame ones, with some missing. The sample carries around 300,000 clones, roughly 89% recorded once. Input material: peripheral blood. Receptors were obtained from a man aged 50 or older with acute or convalescent COVID-19.

This clone was seen more than once but under ten times. The same CDR3 is also encoded by other DNA sequences in this sample. The rearrangement uses TRBV5-6 and TRBJ1-2; TRBD1 agrees at 9 bases. The V segment lost 5 bases and the J segment 2 bases; nucleotides outside the gene matches: 4. CDR3 length equals 14 residues. Germline V gives CDR1 SGHDT, CDR2 YYEEEE. The CDR3, as DNA: TGTGCCAGCAGTGGGACAGGGTCCAACTATGGCTACACCTTC. It yields the protein CASSGTGSNYGYTF.

This chain connects TRBV10-3 to TRBJ1-2; TRBD1 matches at 9 bases. The J segment lost 2 bases and the V segment lost 7 bases, leaving 11 bases of the junction unmatched. This CDR3 comprises 16 residues. The germline CDR1 and CDR2 sequences are ENHRY and SYGVKD. CDR3 loop: CAITGQGPYWNYGYTF. CDR3 DNA sequence: TGTGCCATCACGGGACAGGGCCCTTACTGGAACTATGGCTACACCTTC.

The rearrangement uses TRBV9 and TRBJ2-3; 8 bases are shared with TRBD1. This CDR3 is built from 14 residues. Germline lookup yields CDR1 SGDLS and CDR2 YYNGEE. V was pared by 3 bases and J by 1 base, with 1 base of the junction left unmatched. The CDR3 bases are TGTGCCAGCAGCGCGGACAGGGGCACAGATACGCAGTATTTT. Protein sequence: CASSADRGTDTQYF.

This chain joins TRBV30 and TRBJ2-3; 11 nucleotides align to TRBD1. This CDR3 is built from 13 residues. V trimming: 5 bases; J trimming: 4 bases; junction bases outside the gene matches: 2. Germline V gene sequence: CDR1 GTSNPN, CDR2 SVGIG (reference sequence). The CDR3: CAWGQGAADTQYF. The CDR3 DNA sequence: TGTGCCTGGGGACAGGGGGCAGCAGATACGCAGTATTTT.

The chain has TRBV14 and TRBJ2-3, with D unresolved. In germline, CDR1 is SGHDN, CDR2 FVKESK. The CDR3 is 12 residues long. V gave up 4 bases and J gave up 3 bases, with 5 bases separating them. DNA of the CDR3: TGTGCCAGCAGCCGGGCTACAGATACGCAGTATTTT. Residues: CASSRATDTQYF.

A single count supports this clone. The chain has TRBV9 and TRBJ1-6; TRBD1 aligns across 8 bases. The CDR3 totals 14 residues. V shed 3 bases, J shed 7 bases, and the junction held 3 bases outside the gene matches. The germline CDR1 and CDR2 sequences are SGDLS and YYNGEE. The chain's CDR3 is CASSAQGVNSPLHF. Here the CDR3 DNA reads TGTGCCAGCAGCGCACAGGGGGTAAATTCACCCCTCCACTTT.

The genes are TRBV6-5 and TRBJ2-1; 10 nucleotides align to TRBD1. CDR3 length: 12 residues. The germline V gene encodes CDR1 MNHEY and CDR2 SVGAGI. V trimming: 6 bases; J trimming: 12 bases; junction bases outside the gene matches: 5. CDR3 sequence (DNA): TGTGCCAGCAGCTGGGACAGGGGAAGGCAGTTCTTC. It encodes CASSWDRGRQFF.

V gene TRBV5-5 combines with J gene TRBJ2-1; TRBD1 might be the D (5 bases). CDR1 and CDR2 from the germline V gene are SGHKS and YYEKEE (reference sequence). CDR3 length equals 14 residues. Trimming left V 2 bases short and J 6 bases short, with 12 bases between. This CDR3 is CASSFRQPLNEQFF. In DNA form, the CDR3 reads TGTGCCAGCAGCTTTCGACAGCCCCTCAATGAGCAGTTCTTC.